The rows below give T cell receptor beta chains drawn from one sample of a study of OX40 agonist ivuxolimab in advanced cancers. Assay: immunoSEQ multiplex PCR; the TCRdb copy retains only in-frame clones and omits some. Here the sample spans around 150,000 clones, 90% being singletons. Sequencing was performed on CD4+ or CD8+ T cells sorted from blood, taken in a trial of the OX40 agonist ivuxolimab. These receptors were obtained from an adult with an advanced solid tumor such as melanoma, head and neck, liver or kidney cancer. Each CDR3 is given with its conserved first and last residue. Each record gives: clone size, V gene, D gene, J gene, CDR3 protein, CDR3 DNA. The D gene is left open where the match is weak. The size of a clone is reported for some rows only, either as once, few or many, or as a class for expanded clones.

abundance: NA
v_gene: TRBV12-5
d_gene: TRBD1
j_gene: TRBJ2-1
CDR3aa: CASGTGQGGSYNEQFF
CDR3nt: TGTGCTAGTGGCACTGGACAGGGAGGCTCCTACAATGAGCAGTTCTTC

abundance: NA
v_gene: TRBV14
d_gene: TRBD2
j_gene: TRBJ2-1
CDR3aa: CASSSKKTSGYNEQFF
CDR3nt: TGTGCCAGCAGCTCAAAGAAGACTAGCGGGTACAATGAGCAGTTCTTC

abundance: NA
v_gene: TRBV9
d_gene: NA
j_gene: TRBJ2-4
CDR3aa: CASTPGAVAARENIQYF
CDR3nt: TGTGCCAGCACCCCCGGCGCGGTAGCGGCGAGGGAAAACATTCAGTACTTC

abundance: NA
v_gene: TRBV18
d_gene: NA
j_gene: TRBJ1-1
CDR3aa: CASSPQGYTEAFF
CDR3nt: TGTGCCAGCTCACCGCAGGGCTACACTGAAGCTTTCTTT

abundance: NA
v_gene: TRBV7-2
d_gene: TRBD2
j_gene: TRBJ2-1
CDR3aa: CASSLEGTSSHNEQFF
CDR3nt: TGTGCCAGCAGCTTAGAGGGGACTAGCAGCCACAATGAGCAGTTCTTC

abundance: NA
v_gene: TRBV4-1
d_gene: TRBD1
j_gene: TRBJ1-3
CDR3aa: CASSLPRTGGSGNTIYF
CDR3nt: TGCGCCAGCAGCCTCCCTCGAACAGGGGGATCTGGAAACACCATATATTTT

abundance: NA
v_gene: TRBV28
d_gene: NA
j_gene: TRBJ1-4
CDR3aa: CASTMGGLGEKLFF
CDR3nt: TGTGCCAGCACCATGGGGGGTTTAGGGGAAAAACTGTTTTTT

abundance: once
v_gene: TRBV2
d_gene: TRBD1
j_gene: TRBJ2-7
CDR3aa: CASNSAGTGGYEQYF
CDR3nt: TGTGCCAGCAACAGCGCCGGGACAGGGGGGTACGAGCAGTACTTC

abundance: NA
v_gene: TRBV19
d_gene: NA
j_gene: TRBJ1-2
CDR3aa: CASSMADGPGGYTF
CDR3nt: TGTGCCAGTAGTATGGCCGACGGGCCGGGGGGCTACACCTTC

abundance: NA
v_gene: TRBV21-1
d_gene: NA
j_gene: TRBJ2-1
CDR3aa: CASSKGTSGTYNEQFF
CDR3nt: TGTGCCAGCAGCAAGGGGACTAGCGGAACCTACAATGAGCAGTTCTTC

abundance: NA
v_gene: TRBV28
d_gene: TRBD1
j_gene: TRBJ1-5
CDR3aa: CASSSQGRGNQPQHF
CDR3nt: TGTGCCAGCAGTTCACAGGGGAGAGGCAACCAGCCCCAGCATTTT

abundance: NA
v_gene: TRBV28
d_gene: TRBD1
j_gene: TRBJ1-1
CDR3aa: CASIPPQGRSRTEAFF
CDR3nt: TGTGCCAGCATTCCTCCACAGGGGAGGTCCCGCACTGAAGCTTTCTTT

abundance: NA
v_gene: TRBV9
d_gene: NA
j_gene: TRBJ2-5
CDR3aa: CASSVGGRDYKETQYF
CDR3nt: TGTGCCAGCAGCGTAGGAGGGCGAGACTACAAAGAGACCCAGTACTTC

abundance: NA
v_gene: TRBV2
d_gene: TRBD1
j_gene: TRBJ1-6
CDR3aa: CASTLGTGGYNSPLHF
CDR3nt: TGTGCCAGCACCCTAGGGACAGGGGGTTATAATTCACCCCTCCACTTT

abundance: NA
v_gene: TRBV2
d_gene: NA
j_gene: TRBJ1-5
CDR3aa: CASSDGTWGQYSNQPQHF
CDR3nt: TGTGCCAGCAGTGACGGGACATGGGGACAATATAGCAATCAGCCCCAGCATTTT

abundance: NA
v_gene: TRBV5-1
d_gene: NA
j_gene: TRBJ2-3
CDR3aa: CASSFTSQSTDTQYF
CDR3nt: TGCGCCAGCAGCTTTACTAGCCAAAGCACAGATACGCAGTATTTT

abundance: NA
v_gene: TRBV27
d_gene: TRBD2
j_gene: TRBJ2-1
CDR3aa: CASSSGAGGPRYNEQFF
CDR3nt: TGTGCCAGCAGTTCGGGCGCGGGAGGGCCTAGATACAATGAGCAGTTCTTC

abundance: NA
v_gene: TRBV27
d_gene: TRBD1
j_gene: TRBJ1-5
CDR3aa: CASRRGQANNQPQHF
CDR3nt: TGTGCCAGCAGACGGGGACAGGCTAACAATCAGCCCCAGCATTTT

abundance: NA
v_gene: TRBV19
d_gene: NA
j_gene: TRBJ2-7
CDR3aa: CASSIDGQAPYEQYF
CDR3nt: TGTGCCAGTAGTATAGACGGCCAGGCTCCCTACGAGCAGTACTTC

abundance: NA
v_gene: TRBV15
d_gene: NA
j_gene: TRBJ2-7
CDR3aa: CATSRGPDSYEQYF
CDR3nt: TGTGCCACCAGCAGAGGACCGGACTCCTACGAGCAGTACTTC

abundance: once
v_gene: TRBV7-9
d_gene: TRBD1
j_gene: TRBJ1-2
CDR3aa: CASGPPTGDGGYTF
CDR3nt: TGTGCCAGCGGCCCCCCAACAGGGGACGGTGGCTACACCTTC

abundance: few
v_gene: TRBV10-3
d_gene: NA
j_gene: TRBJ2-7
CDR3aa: CAISADSSEQYF
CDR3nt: TGTGCCATCAGCGCAGACTCTTCCGAGCAGTACTTC

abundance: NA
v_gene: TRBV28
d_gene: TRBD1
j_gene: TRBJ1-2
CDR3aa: CASSFSQGVNNYGYTF
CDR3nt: TGTGCCAGCAGTTTCTCCCAGGGGGTGAATAACTATGGCTACACCTTC

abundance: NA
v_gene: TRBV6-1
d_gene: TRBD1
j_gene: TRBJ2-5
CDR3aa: CASSDPTGGRETQYF
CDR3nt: TGTGCCAGCAGTGACCCCACAGGGGGCAGGGAGACCCAGTACTTC

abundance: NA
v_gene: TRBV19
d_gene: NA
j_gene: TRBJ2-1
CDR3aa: CASSWSGANEQFF
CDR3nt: TGTGCCAGTAGCTGGTCGGGGGCCAATGAGCAGTTCTTC